These 3 T cell receptor beta chains originate from one sample sequenced in a study of control samples from healthy donors and cancer patients (dated by TCRdb to 2018 to 2020). The protocol used for the library was the immunoSEQ multiplex PCR assay. The table was pulled from immuneACCESS by TCRdb, which kept in-frame rearrangements only. Such tables lose some clones; where checked, under half of the loss comes from unresolved V genes, and the rest has no known cause. The sample table records about 83,000 clones; 90% to 95% of these occur just once. Of the sample, roughly 14% is held by the ten largest clones. The sample comprised blood. These TCRs come from a man aged 25-40 years in good health.

The rearrangement links TRBV2 to TRBJ1-5, with unresolved D. Trimming left V 1 base short and J 1 base short, with 8 bases between. CDR3 length: 15 residues. Germline V gene data show CDR1 as SNHLY and CDR2 as FYNNEI. This chain's CDR3 is CASSEEGISNQPQHF. CDR3 in DNA: TGTGCCAGCAGTGAAGAGGGCATAAGCAATCAGCCCCAGCATTTT.

This clone appeared a single time. The chain uses TRBV7-8 and TRBJ2-6; maybe TRBD2 (5 bases). The CDR3 runs 14 residues. CDR1 SGHVS and CDR2 FQNEAQ come from the germline V gene. The V and J ends lost 3 bases and 13 bases respectively, with 16 bases between them. Written as DNA, the CDR3 is TGTGCCAGCAGCTTGACCGATCCCCCGGGGGTCCTGACTTTC. Residues: CASSLTDPPGVLTF. Variable domain in full (rest from reference TRBV7-8 and TRBJ2-6): GAGVSQSPRYKVAKRGQDVALRCDPISGHVSLFWYQQALGQGPEFLTYFQNEAQLDKSGLPSDRFFAERPEGSVSTLKIQRTQQEDSAVYLCASSLTDPPGVLTFGAGSRLTVL.

This clone was seen a few times. The chain links TRBV6-1 to TRBJ1-5; 7 bases fit TRBD1. Germline CDR1 is MNHNS and CDR2 is SASEGT. There are 18 residues in the CDR3. With 1 base clipped from V and 5 bases from J, the junction kept 14 bases outside the gene matches. This chain's CDR3 is CASSEVGARGGFHQPQHF. For the CDR3, the DNA is TGTGCCAGCAGTGAAGTTGGGGCCAGGGGGGGGTTTCATCAGCCCCAGCATTTT.